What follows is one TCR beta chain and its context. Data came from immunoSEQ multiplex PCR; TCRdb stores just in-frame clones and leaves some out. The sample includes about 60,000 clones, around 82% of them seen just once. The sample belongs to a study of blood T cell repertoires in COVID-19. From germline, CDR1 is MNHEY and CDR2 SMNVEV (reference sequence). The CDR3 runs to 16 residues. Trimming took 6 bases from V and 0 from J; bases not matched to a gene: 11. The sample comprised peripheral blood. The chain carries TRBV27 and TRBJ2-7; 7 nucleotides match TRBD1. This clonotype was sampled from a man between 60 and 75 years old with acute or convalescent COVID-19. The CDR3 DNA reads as TGTGCCAGCAGATCAACAGGGGTAGTGCTCTCCTACGAGCAGTACTTC. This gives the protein CASRSTGVVLSYEQYF.